This TCR beta chain derives from a study of identical twins (dated by TCRdb to 2015 to 2016). In terms of the full investigation: To test whether fetal clonotypes persist, this study deep-sequenced TCR alpha and beta repertoires from monozygotic twins, from unrelated adults of various ages, and from cord blood. To rule out contamination, replicate twin experiments were performed at different times with different library preparation protocols.

The full study reports these points: Excess twin sharing in beta out-of-frame sequences was weaker because fewer shared sequences lowered the signal-to-noise ratio. Invariant T cells such as MAIT and iNKT could partly confound zero-insertion analyses, though diverse VJ usage argued against this for most clonotypes. Out-of-frame TCR alpha sharing in monozygotic twins was systematically underestimated by recombination models, whereas sharing between unrelated individuals was in agreement with the recombination models. Because the same donors could not be followed over many years, the conclusions relied on cross-sectional statistical analysis. Compared with coincidental sharing between unrelated individuals, an excess of low generation-probability sequences was observed among out-of-frame TCR alpha sequences shared between twins. Abundant cord blood beta clonotypes had fewer insertions, young adult naive repertoires showed a similar but weaker trend, and memory repertoires showed no such trend.

This clonotype has ten or more counts. Its recognized antigen is unknown. The sample holds no much larger clone one base away, and base qualities are not on file. The library was made by 5' RACE. The sequencing machine was an Illumina HiSeq 2000. Template switching added a universal primer binding site, and the final cDNA carried a unique molecular identifier that allowed TCR cDNA molecules to be counted accurately. Specific primers in the conserved constant-segment region were used to synthesize first-strand cDNA for the TCR alpha and beta chains. To control for contamination, each cDNA library was double barcoded with a SMART-Mk sample barcode plus Illumina barcodes. TruSeq adapter sequences and Illumina sample barcodes were added in two successive PCR steps. TCR alpha and beta cDNA libraries were sequenced on the Illumina HiSeq platform with custom primers. The authors processed their data as follows. MiGEC processed the raw reads to extract unique molecular identifiers, while MiXCR was used to determine the CDR3 positions. Recombination models were inferred per individual with the repgenHMM and IGoR tools using an EM algorithm. The tcR package in R was used for shared clonotype analysis, with sharing normalized by the product of cloneset sizes. Out-of-frame nonproductive sequences were analyzed to study raw recombination free of thymic and clonal selection effects. TCRdb passed the public sequencing reads through fastp at Q25 and MiXCR, retaining productive beta sequences. Rows with a matching CDR3 protein are joined into one entry that keeps the most common DNA and genes. Here the V and J calls rest on TCRdb's processing, not on the authors' analysis. This sample lists roughly 750,000 distinct CDR3 sequences; 21% were detected once. The ten top clones hold 4% to 5.5% of the sample.

As encoded in the germline V gene, CDR1 is KGHDR while CDR2 is SFDVKD. The CDR3 goes from the cysteine to the phenylalanine over 12 residues. The kept DNA is CDR3 alone, 36 bases in frame from the first base. The junction carries 6 bases between V and J, which are trimmed by 5 bases and 5 bases respectively. Every donor in the study was a healthy Caucasian. Three pairs of female monozygotic twins, all aged 18 to 29 years, made up the twin cohort. The RNA used for TCR libraries was isolated from peripheral blood mononuclear cells. This sample was also put to use in a study of T cells expressing NK-cell markers. The second source states: TCR beta-chain repertoires were profiled in sorted CD3+CD56+NKG2C+, CD3+CD56+NKG2C- and CD3+CD56-NKG2C+ T-cell subsets from fewer than 10 donors. Among the eight sequenced donors, seven were HCMV-seropositive and one was HCMV-seronegative. In several experiments an anti-gammadeltaTCR antibody was added to restrict sorting to alphabetaTCR-expressing T cells. In more than 5 donors, the dominant CD3+CD56+NKG2C+ clonotypes ranked among the top 10 CD8+ clonotypes, making up roughly 1.0-7.0% of CD8+ T cells. Those dominant clonotypes were again the most abundant among CD3+CD56-NKG2C+ cells in a handful of donors, at about 28.3-60.1%. Whether the expanded NKG2C-expressing T cell clones were specific for HCMV antigens remained unclear. All eight donors whose samples were sequenced were randomly selected healthy volunteers, three of them men and five women. HCMV serostatus was determined by detecting HCMV-specific IgG in serum with a commercial ELISA kit. For five or six donors, bulk peripheral blood T-cell repertoires were also sequenced from unsorted PBMC. MIGEC was used to demultiplex reads and group the reads by UMI, and MiTCR was used to assemble and quantify clonotypes. To exclude erroneous sequences, only TCR cDNA sequences supported by at least two reads were retained. The tcR package was used for downstream repertoire analysis, and clonotypes were matched across fractions by CDR3 nucleotide sequence plus V segment. VDJmatch was used to annotate antigen specificity against VDJdb, with one amino acid substitution allowed in CDR3.

The rearrangement joined TRBV24-1 to TRBJ2-1; the D segment cannot be called with confidence. This TCR was recovered from a woman younger than 35 in good health. Material for sequencing was PBMCs. The DNA sequence is TGTGCCACCAGTGGGCCGAACAATGAGCAGTTCTTC. It codes for CATSGPNNEQFF.